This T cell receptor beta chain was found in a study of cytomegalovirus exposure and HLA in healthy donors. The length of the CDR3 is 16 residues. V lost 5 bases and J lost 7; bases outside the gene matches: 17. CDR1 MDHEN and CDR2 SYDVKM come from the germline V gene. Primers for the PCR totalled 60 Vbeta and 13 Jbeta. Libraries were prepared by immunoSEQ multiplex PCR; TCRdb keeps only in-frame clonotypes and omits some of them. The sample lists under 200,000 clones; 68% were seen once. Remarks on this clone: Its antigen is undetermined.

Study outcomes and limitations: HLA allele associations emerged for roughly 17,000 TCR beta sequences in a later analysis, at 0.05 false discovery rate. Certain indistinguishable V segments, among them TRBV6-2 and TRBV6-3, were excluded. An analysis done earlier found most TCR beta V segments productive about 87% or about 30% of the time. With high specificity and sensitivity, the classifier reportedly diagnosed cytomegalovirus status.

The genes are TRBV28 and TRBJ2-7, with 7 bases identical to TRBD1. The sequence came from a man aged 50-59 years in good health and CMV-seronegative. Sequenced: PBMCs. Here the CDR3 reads CASSPSLDRVLREQYF. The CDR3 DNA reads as TGTGCCAGCAGTCCATCCCTAGACAGGGTTCTACGAGAGCAGTACTTC.